This passage covers 7 T cell receptor beta chains from one sample sequenced in a study of CD8 T cells in ankylosing spondylitis. TCRdb ran MiXCR on the 5' RACE reads and lists one entry per CDR3 protein. The repertoire holds 200,000 to 300,000 distinct CDR3 sequences, with roughly 10% as singletons. Specimen: blood, either unsorted or a sorted T cell fraction (not recorded which). The receptor set was obtained from a male donor with ankylosing spondylitis or in good health (not recorded which).

CDR3 loop: CASSRTTGSTEAFF. The CDR3 DNA sequence: TGTGCCAGCAGCCGAACAACAGGGTCAACTGAAGCTTTCTTT. This chain connects TRBV7-8 to TRBJ1-1, with D possibly TRBD1 on 6 matching bases. Germline values: CDR1 SGHVS, CDR2 FQNEAQ. This CDR3 is 14 amino acids long. The V and J ends lost 5 bases and 5 bases respectively, with 15 bases between them.

V gene TRBV10-2 combines with J gene TRBJ2-2, with TRBD2 as a possible D gene (6 bases). The CDR3 covers 16 residues. Looked up from germline, CDR1 is WSHSY and CDR2 is SAAADI. The V end lost 6 bases, the J end lost 3 bases, and 17 bases lay between the germline ends. DNA for the CDR3: TGCGCCAGCAGCACCACTAGCAGAGAAGACACCGGGGAGCTGTTTTTT. Its translation is CASSTTSREDTGELFF.

This clonotype has only a few counts. V usage is TRBV25-1 and J usage is TRBJ1-1; 11 bases map to TRBD1. CDR1 and CDR2 (germline): MGHDK, SYGVNS. V dropped 7 bases and J dropped 2; count of bases not matched to a gene: 9. This CDR3 contains 16 residues. CDR3: CASTRDRGGVNTEAFF. DNA of the CDR3: TGTGCCAGCACCCGGGACAGGGGGGGTGTAAACACTGAAGCTTTCTTT.

The chain employs TRBV12-3 or TRBV12-4 and TRBJ2-7; D not resolved. CDR3 length: 13 amino acids. Trimming removed 5 bases from V and 5 bases from J, with 13 bases in between. The CDR3 region has the DNA TGTGCCAGCAGTCCCTCGGGTAGGGACGAGCAGTACTTC. Translated: CASSPSGRDEQYF.

This clonotype has at least ten counts. The rearrangement joins TRBV3-1 to TRBJ2-1; tentative D call: TRBD2 (7 bases). Germline lookup yields CDR1 LGHDT and CDR2 YNNKEL (reference sequence). Deletions cut 2 bases from V and 7 bases from J, with 9 bases between. This CDR3 comprises 13 residues. CDR3 in DNA: TGTGCCAGCAGCCAACGGGGGGCGAATGAGCAGTTCTTC. This encodes CASSQRGANEQFF.

The J gene is TRBJ1-1, the V gene TRBV6-5; a possible D gene is TRBD1 (6 bases). The CDR3 length is 14 residues. Trimming cost V 6 bases and J 1 base, with 12 bases left between them. The germline V gene has CDR1 MNHEY and CDR2 SVGAGI. The CDR3 here is CASSYPGENTEAFF. CDR3 coding DNA: TGTGCCAGCAGCTACCCAGGGGAGAACACTGAAGCTTTCTTT.

The V and J genes are TRBV20-1 and TRBJ2-5, with D possibly TRBD2 on 6 matching bases. Germline CDR1 reads DFQATT; CDR2 reads SNEGSKA (reference sequence). V was trimmed by 3 bases and J by 4 bases, leaving 18 bases between them. The CDR3 spans 15 residues. CDR3 sequence reads: CSASPPLSGAETQYF. In DNA, the CDR3 is TGCAGTGCTAGCCCCCCCCTCTCGGGAGCAGAGACCCAGTACTTC.